This T cell receptor (beta chain) was recorded in a study of T-cell reconstitution after alpha-beta-depleted transplantation in children. The V gene's germline CDR1 is DFQATT and CDR2 SNEGSKA (reference sequence). Trimming cost V 6 bases and J 5 bases; bases outside gene matches: 6. The CDR3 spans 13 residues. TCRbeta library construction was performed incorporating unique molecular identifiers. MiXCR, applied by TCRdb to the PCR reads, yields one record per CDR3 protein. Seen here are about 240,000 distinct CDR3 sequences, approximately 12% observed once, and the top ten hold roughly 2.8%. Ten or more counts support this clonotype.

The sample in question was PBMCs from the stem cell graft donor, obtained from the stem cell graft. The source of this sequence is a human donor who donated a stem cell graft to a child with acute lymphoblastic leukemia. This chain links TRBV20-1 with TRBJ2-7, with TRBD1 matching 11 bases. CDR3 sequence (DNA): TGCAGTGCCCCGGGACAGGGGGTACACGAGCAGTACTTC. This sequence encodes CSAPGQGVHEQYF.